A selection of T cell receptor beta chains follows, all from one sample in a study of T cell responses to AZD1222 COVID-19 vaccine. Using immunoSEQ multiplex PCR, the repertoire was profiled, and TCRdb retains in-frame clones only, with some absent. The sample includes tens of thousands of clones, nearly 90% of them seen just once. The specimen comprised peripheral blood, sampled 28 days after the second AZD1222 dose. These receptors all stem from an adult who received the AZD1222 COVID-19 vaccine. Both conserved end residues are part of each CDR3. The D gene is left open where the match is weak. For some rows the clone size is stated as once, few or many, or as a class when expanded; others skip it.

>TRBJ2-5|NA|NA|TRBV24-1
TGTGCCACCAGTGACCCTCTGCAAGAGACCCAGTACTTC
CATSDPLQETQYF
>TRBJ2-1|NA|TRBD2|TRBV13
TGTGCCAGCAGCCCGGCGCGGGGGGGAGGGCCGGGGGATGAGCAGTTCTTC
CASSPARGGGPGDEQFF
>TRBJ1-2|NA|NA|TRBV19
TGTGCCAGTAGTCCTGACCGAGGCTACACCTTC
CASSPDRGYTF
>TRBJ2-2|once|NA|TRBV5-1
TGCGCCAGCAGCTTAACGGGGGCCGGCGGGGAGCTGTTTTTT
CASSLTGAGGELFF
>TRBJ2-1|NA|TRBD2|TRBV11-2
TGTGCCAGCAGCTTAGGGACTAGCGGGAGCAATGAGCAGTTCTTC
CASSLGTSGSNEQFF
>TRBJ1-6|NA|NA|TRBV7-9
TGTGCCAGCAGCCCCCCGGGGGGTTATAATTCACCCCTCCACTTT
CASSPPGGYNSPLHF
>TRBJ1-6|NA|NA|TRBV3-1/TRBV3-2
TGTGCCAGCAGCCCTAGGGTGGATTCACCCCTCCACTTT
CASSPRVDSPLHF
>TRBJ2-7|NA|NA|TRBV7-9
TGTGCCAGCAGCTACCCACAGGAGGAATACCCCTTTGGCGAGCAGTACTTC
CASSYPQEEYPFGEQYF
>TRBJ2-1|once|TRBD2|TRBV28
TGTGCCAGCAGTTTACCCCGGGGACTAGCGACTAATGAGCAGTTCTTC
CASSLPRGLATNEQFF
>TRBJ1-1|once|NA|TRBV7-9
TGTGCCAGCAGCTTTGGGGCGAACACTGAAGCTTTCTTT
CASSFGANTEAFF
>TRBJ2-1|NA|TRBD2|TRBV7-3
TGTGCCAGCAGCTTATCCAGCAGACTAGCGGGAGGACAGCAGTTCTTC
CASSLSSRLAGGQQFF
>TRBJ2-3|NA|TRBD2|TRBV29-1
TGCAGCCCAGAACTAGCGGGAGCTCGAGATACGCAGTATTTT
CSPELAGARDTQYF
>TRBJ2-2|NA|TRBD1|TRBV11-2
TGTGCCAGCAGCCCTGGGACAGGGATAGCCGGGGAGCTGTTTTTT
CASSPGTGIAGELFF
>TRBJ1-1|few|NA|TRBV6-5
TGTGCCAGCAGACCCGGACAGATGAACACTGAAGCTTTCTTT
CASRPGQMNTEAFF
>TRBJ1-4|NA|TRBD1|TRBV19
TGTGCCAGTAGTAAGGGACAGGGAGGGGAAAAACTGTTTTTT
CASSKGQGGEKLFF
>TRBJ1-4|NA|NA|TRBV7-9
TGTGCCGTCCGATCGGAGGATGAAAAACTGTTTTTT
CAVRSEDEKLFF
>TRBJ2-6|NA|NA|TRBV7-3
TGTGCCAGCAGCTTAACCCCAGGGTCGGGGGCCAACGTCCTGACTTTC
CASSLTPGSGANVLTF
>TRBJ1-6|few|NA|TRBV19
TGTGCCGGAGGGGACGGTGGTAATTCACCCCTCCACTTT
CAGGDGGNSPLHF
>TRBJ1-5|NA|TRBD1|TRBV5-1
TGCGCCAGCAGCTATATAGGGGGCGCGGGTCAGCCCCAGCATTTT
CASSYIGGAGQPQHF
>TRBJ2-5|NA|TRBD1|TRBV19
TGTGCCAGTAGCTTTGGACAGGGGGAGACCCAGTACTTC
CASSFGQGETQYF
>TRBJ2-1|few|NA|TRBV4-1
TGCGCCAGCAGCCAAGATGGCCGCGCGTACAATGAGCAGTTCTTC
CASSQDGRAYNEQFF
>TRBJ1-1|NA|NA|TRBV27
TGTGCCAGCAGTTTAGCTTGGGGGGACACTGAAGCTTTCTTT
CASSLAWGDTEAFF
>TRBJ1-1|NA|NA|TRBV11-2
TGTGCCAGCATGCTTTCCCCGACTTTGAACACTGAAGCTTTCTTT
CASMLSPTLNTEAFF
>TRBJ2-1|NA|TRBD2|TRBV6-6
TGTGCCAGCAGTCCCCAAGGACTAGCGGGAGTTGGCGGCTCCTACAATGAGCAGTTCTTC
CASSPQGLAGVGGSYNEQFF
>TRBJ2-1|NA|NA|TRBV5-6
TGTGCCAGCAGCTTGGCTCTCGGTGGCTACAATGAGCAGTTCTTC
CASSLALGGYNEQFF
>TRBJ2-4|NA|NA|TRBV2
TGTGCCAGCAAGAGGGTTACGACCAAAAACATTCAGTACTTC
CASKRVTTKNIQYF
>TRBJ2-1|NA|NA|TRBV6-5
TGTGCCACCACAGGGATCACCTACAATGAGCAGTTCTTC
CATTGITYNEQFF
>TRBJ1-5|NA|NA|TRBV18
TGTGCCAGCTCACCCGGACAGAATCAGCCCCAGCATTTT
CASSPGQNQPQHF
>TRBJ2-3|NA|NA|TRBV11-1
TGTGCCAGCAGCTTAGGGAGCGGAGATACGCAGTATTTT
CASSLGSGDTQYF
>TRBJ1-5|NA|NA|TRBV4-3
TGCGCCAGTAGCCAAGACGTAGCCTCGTCCCAGCATTTT
CASSQDVASSQHF
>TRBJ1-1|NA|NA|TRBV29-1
TGCAGCGCCGAACCCGGGACCTTCAGAGGGAGCACTGAAGCTTTCTTT
CSAEPGTFRGSTEAFF
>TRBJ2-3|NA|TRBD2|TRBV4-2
TGTGCCAGCAGCCAAGCGCTAGCGGGAGCCACAGATACGCAGTATTTT
CASSQALAGATDTQYF
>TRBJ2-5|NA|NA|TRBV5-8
TGTGCCAGGGGATCTGTCAGGGCGGAGACCCAGTACTTC
CARGSVRAETQYF
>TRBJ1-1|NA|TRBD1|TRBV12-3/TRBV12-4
TGTGCCAGCAGTCGGGACAGGAACACTGAAGCTTTCTTT
CASSRDRNTEAFF
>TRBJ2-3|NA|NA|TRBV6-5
TGTGCCAGCAGTTACGCCAGGAGCACAGATACGCAGTATTTT
CASSYARSTDTQYF
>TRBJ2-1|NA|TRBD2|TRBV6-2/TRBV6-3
TGTGCCAGCAGTCGCCTACTAGCGGGAGGCCTCTCCTACAATGAGCAGTTCTTC
CASSRLLAGGLSYNEQFF
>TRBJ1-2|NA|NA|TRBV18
TGTGCCAGCTCACCACCGGGAGGGGGGATCACTGGCTACACCTTC
CASSPPGGGITGYTF
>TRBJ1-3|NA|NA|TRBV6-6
TGTGCCAGCAGTTACTCCACTACTGGAAACACCATATATTTT
CASSYSTTGNTIYF
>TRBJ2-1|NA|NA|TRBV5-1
TGCGCCAGCAGCTTAGGACCATACAATGAGCAGTTCTTC
CASSLGPYNEQFF
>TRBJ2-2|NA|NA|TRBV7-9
TGTGCCAGCAGCACCAGCGTAAACACCGGGGAGCTGTTTTTT
CASSTSVNTGELFF
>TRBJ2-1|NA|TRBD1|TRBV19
TGTGCCAGTAGGGGGACAGGGGCAAATGAGCAGTTCTTC
CASRGTGANEQFF
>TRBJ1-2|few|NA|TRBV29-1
TGCAGCGGACAGGCAGGGTATGGCTACACCTTC
CSGQAGYGYTF
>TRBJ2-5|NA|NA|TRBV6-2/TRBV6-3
TGTGCCAGCAGTTACTCGATCAACTACCAAGAGACCCAGTACTTC
CASSYSINYQETQYF
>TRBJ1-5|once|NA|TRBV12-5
TGTGCTAGTGGTTTGACCCTTATGGGCAATCAGCCCCAGCATTTT
CASGLTLMGNQPQHF
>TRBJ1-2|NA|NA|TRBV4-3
TGCGCCAGCAGCCAAGACGGGAAGGCAAACTATGGCTACACCTTC
CASSQDGKANYGYTF
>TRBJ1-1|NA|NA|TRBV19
TGTGCCAGTAAACCCCAGGGTAGGAACACTGAAGCTTTCTTT
CASKPQGRNTEAFF
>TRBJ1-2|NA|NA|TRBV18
TGTGCCAGCTCACCTGGGGAATTAACTGGCTACACCTTC
CASSPGELTGYTF
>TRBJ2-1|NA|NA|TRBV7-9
TGTGCCAGCCTGGCAACCGGGACCAGCAACAATGAGCAGTTCTTC
CASLATGTSNNEQFF
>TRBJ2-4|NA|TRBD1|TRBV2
TGTGCCAGCAGGACAGGGAACGGGGCCAAAAACATTCAGTACTTC
CASRTGNGAKNIQYF
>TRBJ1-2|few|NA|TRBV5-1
TGCGCCAGCAGCTTGGCCGATTCTGACTATGGCTACACCTTC
CASSLADSDYGYTF
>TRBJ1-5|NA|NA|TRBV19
TGTGCCACCCTCCCCCGGGGGAGCAATCAGCCCCAGCATTTT
CATLPRGSNQPQHF
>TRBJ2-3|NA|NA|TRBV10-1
TGCGCCAGCAGTGACCCGGGGCTTAGAGGCACAGATACGCAGTATTTT
CASSDPGLRGTDTQYF
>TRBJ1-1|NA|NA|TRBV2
TGTGCCAGTTTTGGGGTCATGAACACTGAAGCTTTCTTT
CASFGVMNTEAFF
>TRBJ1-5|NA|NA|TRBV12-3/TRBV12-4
TGTGCCAGCATCCTGGAGGGTAATCAGCCCCAGCATTTT
CASILEGNQPQHF
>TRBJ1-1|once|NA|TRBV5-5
TGTGCCAGCAGCTTTCAGGGTAACACTGAAGCTTTCTTT
CASSFQGNTEAFF
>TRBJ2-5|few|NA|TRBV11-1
TGTGCCAGCAGTTCCCAACAAGAGACCCAGTACTTC
CASSSQQETQYF
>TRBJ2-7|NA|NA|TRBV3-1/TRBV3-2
TGTGCCAGCAGCTTGGGCCTCCGGGACCCCCTATACGAGCAGTACTTC
CASSLGLRDPLYEQYF
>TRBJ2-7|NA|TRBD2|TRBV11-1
TGTGCCAGCAGCCCGGGACTAGCGGGCTACTACGAGCAGTACTTC
CASSPGLAGYYEQYF